The T cell receptor (beta chain) described here comes from a study of T cell repertoires in cytomegalovirus infection. This clonotype has just a few counts. The antigen is undetermined. MiXCR was run by TCRdb on the reads, yielding one entry per CDR3 protein. The repertoire holds roughly 310,000 distinct CDR3 sequences, with around 29% as singletons. The CDR3 has 14 residues. V lost 5 bases to trimming and J lost 3 bases, with 10 bases between them. Germline-derived CDR1 and CDR2 are SEHNR and FQNEAQ (reference sequence). This clonotype originated in a human donor in good health (CMV status not recorded). Some clones in this sample may be carry-over from other donors' samples. The chain has TRBV7-9 and TRBJ1-4; a weak D match, TRBD1 (5 bases). Sequenced here: cultured PBMCs, sampled from culture after CMV antigen stimulation. DNA of the CDR3: TGTGCCAGCAGCACCGGGACGTCTAATGAAAAACTGTTTTTT. Translation: CASSTGTSNEKLFF.